This entry lists 28 T cell receptor beta chains sequenced from one sample in a study of blood T cell repertoires in COVID-19. Sequenced by immunoSEQ multiplex PCR; TCRdb stores in-frame clones only, minus some. The sample lists hundreds of thousands of clones; roughly 90% were seen once. Sequenced: peripheral blood. Receptors were obtained from a woman between 25 and 40 years old with COVID-19, enrolled during active disease.

This clone was picked up one time. The chain uses TRBV6-5 and TRBJ2-1; weak D call: TRBD2 (7 bases). Germline V lookup: CDR1 MNHEY, CDR2 SVGAGI. There are 16 residues in the CDR3. Trimming cost V 0 bases and J 3 bases, with 12 bases left between them. CDR3 bases: TGTGCCAGCAGTTACTCGAAGGGGGGGGGCTACAATGAGCAGTTCTTC. Encoded protein: CASSYSKGGGYNEQFF.

The V call is TRBV5-1, the J call TRBJ1-4; 10 bases are shared with TRBD1. The V and J ends lost 4 bases and 7 bases, in that order; junction bases with no gene match: 10. The germline gives CDR1 SGHRS, CDR2 YFSETQ. The length of the CDR3 is 16 residues. The DNA of the CDR3 is TGCGCCAGCAGCCCTTCTACCGGGACAGGGGTTGAAAAACTGTTTTTT. The encoded protein is CASSPSTGTGVEKLFF.

The chain couples TRBV7-6 to TRBJ2-3, with 7 bases that match TRBD2. From germline, CDR1 is SGHVS and CDR2 FNYEAQ. The CDR3 loop spans 16 amino acids. The V and J ends lost 4 bases and 3 bases, in that order; junction bases with no gene match: 10. The CDR3 nucleotides are TGTGCCAGCAGCTCTGAATGGGGGGGTTGGACAGATACGCAGTATTTT. This encodes CASSSEWGGWTDTQYF. The full variable domain, rest sourced from reference TRBV7-6 and TRBJ2-3, is GAGVSQSPRYKVTKRGQDVALRCDPISGHVSLYWYRQALGQGPEFLTYFNYEAQQDKSGLPNDRFSAERPEGSISTLTIQRTEQRDSAMYRCASSSEWGGWTDTQYFGPGTRLTVL.

This chain uses TRBV7-9 with TRBJ2-1; D is undetermined. The CDR3 is 11 residues long. V gave up 5 bases and J gave up 9 bases, with 8 bases separating them. CDR1 and CDR2 (germline): SEHNR, FQNEAQ (reference sequence). The CDR3 coding sequence is TGTGCCAGCAGCGCCCAGCGTGAGCAGTTCTTC. This translates into CASSAQREQFF.

This chain joins TRBV29-1 and TRBJ2-2; possibly TRBD2 for D (5 bases). V was pared by 6 bases and J by 7 bases, with 15 bases between. Germline-derived CDR1 and CDR2 are SQVTM and ANQGSEA. The CDR3 sequence is 13 residues long. The CDR3 loop is CSVRVVGGGELFF. The CDR3 nucleotides read TGCAGCGTGAGGGTAGTCGGTGGCGGGGAGCTGTTTTTT.

As DNA, the CDR3 is TGTGCCATCAGTGCGGGGGACAGGGAAGGGGATACGCAGTATTTT. It codes for CAISAGDREGDTQYF. This chain links TRBV10-3 with TRBJ2-3; 9 nucleotides match TRBD1. Unmatched junction bases numbered 8, after V lost 4 bases and J lost 6 bases. Germline CDR1 ENHRY, CDR2 SYGVKD. The CDR3 length is 15 residues.

This clone was picked up one time. CDR3 amino acids: CASSPRGVPPYEQYF. CDR3 DNA: TGTGCCAGCAGTCCCCGTGGAGTTCCTCCCTACGAGCAGTACTTC. The V gene is TRBV6-2 or TRBV6-3, the J gene TRBJ2-7, with no clear D. The germline CDR1 and CDR2 sequences are MNHEY and SVGEGT. V gave up 5 bases and J gave up 2 bases, with 16 bases separating them. The CDR3 consists of 15 residues.

This chain connects TRBV5-1 to TRBJ1-2; no clear D gene. The length of the CDR3 is 13 residues. Germline values: CDR1 SGHRS, CDR2 YFSETQ. V was trimmed by 5 bases and J by 0 bases, leaving 8 bases between them. This chain's CDR3 is CASRREANYGYTF. The CDR3 DNA sequence: TGCGCCAGCAGGAGGGAAGCTAACTATGGCTACACCTTC.

The V gene is TRBV19, the J gene TRBJ1-5; 8 bases match TRBD1. Germline V gene data show CDR1 as LNHDA and CDR2 as SQIVND (reference sequence). V was pared by 3 bases and J by 2 bases, with 6 bases of the junction left unmatched. This CDR3 has 16 amino acids. CDR3 DNA sequence: TGTGCCAGTAGTATTCGCGACAGGGGTCGCAATCAGCCCCAGCATTTT. Translating gives CASSIRDRGRNQPQHF.

The chain combines TRBV11-3 with TRBJ2-5; D uncertain. V was pared by 5 bases and J by 4 bases, with 8 bases between. The germline V gene has CDR1 SGHNT and CDR2 YENEEA. This CDR3 is built from 12 residues. The CDR3 loop reads CASSTLRETQYF. In nucleotides, the CDR3 is TGTGCCAGCAGCACCCTGAGAGAGACCCAGTACTTC.

CDR3 amino acids: CASILDRGNGYTF. The CDR3 DNA sequence: TGTGCCAGCATTCTGGACAGGGGGAATGGCTACACCTTC. The chain uses TRBV2 and TRBJ1-2, with TRBD1 identical over 10 bases. Germline CDR1 SNHLY, CDR2 FYNNEI. Trimming cost V 7 bases and J 6 bases; bases outside gene matches: 5. The CDR3 extends over 13 amino acids. The whole variable domain, filled in from reference TRBV2 and TRBJ1-2, reads EPEVTQTPSHQVTQMGQEVILRCVPISNHLYFYWYRQILGQKVEFLVSFYNNEISEKSEIFDDQFSVERPDGSNFTLKIRSTKLEDSAMYFCASILDRGNGYTFGSGTRLTVV.

The chain couples TRBV19 to TRBJ2-3; D is perhaps TRBD2 (5 bases). CDR3 length equals 16 residues. V gave up 4 bases and J gave up 2 bases, with 16 bases separating them. Germline V gives CDR1 LNHDA, CDR2 SQIVND (reference sequence). The CDR3 DNA follows: TGTGCCAGTAGTACTCCCGGGAACCTTAACACAGATACGCAGTATTTT. It specifies CASSTPGNLNTDTQYF.

The genes are TRBV19 and TRBJ1-2; perhaps TRBD1 as D (5 bases). Trimming cost V 3 bases and J 8 bases, with 13 bases left between them. Germline CDR1 and CDR2: LNHDA and SQIVND (reference sequence). CDR3 size: 13 residues. Written as DNA, the CDR3 is TGTGCCAGTAGTATCGCCAGGGTACGCGGCTACACCTTC. As protein: CASSIARVRGYTF.

This chain joins TRBV3-1 (or the pseudogene TRBV3-2) and TRBJ2-4; 8 positions agree with TRBD2. The J segment lost 6 bases and the V segment lost 4 bases, leaving 8 bases of the junction unmatched. This CDR3 contains 15 residues. Germline loops: CDR1 LGHDT, CDR2 YNNKEL (reference sequence). The CDR3 bases are TGTGCCAGCAGCCTAGCTCTGCGGGGGGCAAACATTCAGTACTTC. Amino acids: CASSLALRGANIQYF.

The CDR3 nucleotides read TGTGCCAGCAGCCCGACTCGGGGGGAGACCCAGTACTTC. Translated, it gives CASSPTRGETQYF. The chain recombines TRBV6-5 with TRBJ2-5; D is possibly TRBD2 (6 bases). The germline V gene encodes CDR1 MNHEY and CDR2 SVGAGI. The length of the CDR3 is 13 residues. V gave up 6 bases and J gave up 5 bases, with 13 bases separating them.

This rearrangement joins TRBV9 to TRBJ2-1; TRBD2 might be the D (5 bases). The germline V and J ends were trimmed by 2 bases and 6 bases, with 21 bases remaining between them. This CDR3 spans 17 amino acids. Germline loops: CDR1 SGDLS, CDR2 YYNGEE. The CDR3 loop is CASSVRTRVIAPNEQFF. The CDR3 DNA is TGTGCCAGCAGCGTCCGAACGAGGGTCATTGCCCCCAATGAGCAGTTCTTC. Complete variable domain (other parts from reference TRBV9 and TRBJ2-1): DSGVTQTPKHLITATGQRVTLRCSPRSGDLSVYWYQQSLDQGLQFLIQYYNGEERAKGNILERFSAQQFPDLHSELNLSSLELGDSALYFCASSVRTRVIAPNEQFFGPGTRLTVL.

This clone was counted between two and nine times. The rearrangement links TRBV5-1 to TRBJ2-7; maybe TRBD2 (5 bases). CDR1 and CDR2 (germline): SGHRS, YFSETQ. This CDR3 is built from 14 residues. Trimming left V 4 bases short and J 2 bases short, with 13 bases between. The CDR3 sequence is CASSPDSFPYEQYF. In DNA, the CDR3 is TGCGCCAGCAGCCCGGACTCCTTTCCCTACGAGCAGTACTTC.

The chain couples TRBV7-2 to TRBJ2-7, with a weak D call TRBD2 (5 bases). Trimming cost V 0 bases and J 0 bases, with 12 bases left between them. Germline CDR1 and CDR2: SGHTA and FQGNSA. This CDR3 has 16 residues. For the CDR3, the DNA is TGTGCCAGCAGCTTAGCAGGAACTAGGAGCTCCTACGAGCAGTACTTC. As protein: CASSLAGTRSSYEQYF. Together with reference TRBV7-2 and TRBJ2-7, the CDR3 gives the full variable domain: GAGVSQSPSNKVTEKGKDVELRCDPISGHTALYWYRQSLGQGLEFLIYFQGNSAPDKSGLPSDRFSAERTGGSVSTLTIQRTQQEDSAVYLCASSLAGTRSSYEQYFGPGTRLTVT.

The rearrangement links TRBV30 to TRBJ2-2; 7 bases are a match to TRBD1. This CDR3 has 14 residues. Losses at the gene ends were 5 bases for V and 4 bases for J; bases not matched to a gene: 7. CDR1 GTSNPN and CDR2 SVGIG come from the germline V gene (reference sequence). The CDR3 nucleotides are TGTGCCTGGGGAAGACAGGGCGGCACCGGGGAGCTGTTTTTT. It codes for CAWGRQGGTGELFF. The full variable domain, with the rest looked up from reference TRBV30 and TRBJ2-2, is SQTIHQWPATLVQPVGSPLSLECTVEGTSNPNLYWYRQAAGRGLQLLFYSVGIGQISSEVPQNLSASRPQDRQFILSSKKLLLSDSGFYLCAWGRQGGTGELFFGEGSRLTVL.

The chain carries TRBV27 and TRBJ1-5; 9 nucleotides line up with TRBD1. Trimming cost V 8 bases and J 6 bases; bases outside gene matches: 8. This CDR3 spans 14 amino acids. Germline V CDR1 and CDR2: MNHEY, SMNVEV (reference sequence). In nucleotides, the CDR3 is TGTGCCAGCGGAAGGACAGGGGAGGGTCAGCCCCAGCATTTT. This translates into CASGRTGEGQPQHF.

This chain connects TRBV6-5 to TRBJ2-5, with 7 bases identical to TRBD2. The CDR3 has 15 residues. The V gene's germline CDR1 is MNHEY and CDR2 SVGAGI. V lost 8 bases and J lost 2; bases outside the gene matches: 11. The chain's CDR3 is CASRLIPGGQETQYF. The CDR3 DNA reads TGTGCCAGCCGACTAATCCCGGGGGGTCAAGAGACCCAGTACTTC.

The genes are TRBV6-5 and TRBJ2-7; 10 positions agree with TRBD1. The CDR3 has 15 amino acids. Unmatched junction bases numbered 7, after V lost 7 bases and J lost 1 base. Looked up from germline, CDR1 is MNHEY and CDR2 is SVGAGI. The CDR3 nucleotides are TGTGCCAGCACCCAGCTGGGACAGGGGTCCTACGAGCAGTACTTC. It codes for CASTQLGQGSYEQYF.

DNA of the CDR3: TGTGCCAGCAGTTACTACCGGGACAGGGCCACAGATACGCAGTATTTT. Its translation: CASSYYRDRATDTQYF. This chain connects TRBV6-5 to TRBJ2-3, with 9 bases matching TRBD1. The germline gives CDR1 MNHEY, CDR2 SVGAGI. The CDR3 runs to 16 residues. With 1 base clipped from V and 2 bases from J, the junction kept 4 bases outside the gene matches.

The chain couples TRBV5-4 to TRBJ1-1; 7 bases match TRBD1. The CDR3 has 13 residues. The germline CDR1 and CDR2 sequences are SGHNT and YYREEE (reference sequence). The trim removed 4 bases at V and 8 bases at J, leaving 8 bases unmatched. CDR3 loop: CASSHDGDREAFF. The CDR3 coding sequence is TGTGCCAGCAGCCACGACGGGGACAGAGAAGCTTTCTTT.

The chain carries TRBV5-4 and TRBJ2-3; the match to TRBD2 covers 10 bases. Unmatched junction bases numbered 6, after V lost 1 base and J lost 4 bases. The V gene's germline CDR1 is SGHNT and CDR2 YYREEE (reference sequence). This CDR3 has 16 amino acids. The CDR3 protein is CASSLIVAGGADTQYF. For the CDR3, the DNA is TGTGCCAGCAGCTTGATTGTAGCGGGAGGCGCAGATACGCAGTATTTT.

The chain carries TRBV5-4 and TRBJ2-5; 8 bases agree with TRBD1. The germline gives CDR1 SGHNT, CDR2 YYREEE (reference sequence). The junction had 14 bases not matched to a gene; V was cut back by 3 bases and J by 1 base. The CDR3 covers 18 residues. CDR3 sequence reads: CASSSGTGARGPQETQYF. The CDR3 coding sequence is TGTGCCAGCAGCTCCGGGACAGGTGCCCGTGGGCCCCAAGAGACCCAGTACTTC.

The rearrangement links TRBV21-1 to TRBJ2-2; TRBD1 is the table's D call, not checked against the DNA. TRBV21-1 is a recognized pseudogene. The length of the CDR3 is 16 residues. Here the CDR3 DNA reads TGTGCCAGCAGGGGAACCGCAGGGGGCAACACCGGGGAGCTGTTTTTT. It translates to CASRGTAGGNTGELFF.

This CDR3 reads CASSLPGGWYTEAFF. For the CDR3, the DNA is TGTGCCAGCAGTTTGCCAGGGGGCTGGTACACTGAAGCTTTCTTT. This chain joins TRBV28 and TRBJ1-1; TRBD1 matches at 8 bases. The CDR3 is 15 amino acids. Germline loops: CDR1 MDHEN, CDR2 SYDVKM. V dropped 3 bases and J dropped 3; count of bases not matched to a gene: 6.